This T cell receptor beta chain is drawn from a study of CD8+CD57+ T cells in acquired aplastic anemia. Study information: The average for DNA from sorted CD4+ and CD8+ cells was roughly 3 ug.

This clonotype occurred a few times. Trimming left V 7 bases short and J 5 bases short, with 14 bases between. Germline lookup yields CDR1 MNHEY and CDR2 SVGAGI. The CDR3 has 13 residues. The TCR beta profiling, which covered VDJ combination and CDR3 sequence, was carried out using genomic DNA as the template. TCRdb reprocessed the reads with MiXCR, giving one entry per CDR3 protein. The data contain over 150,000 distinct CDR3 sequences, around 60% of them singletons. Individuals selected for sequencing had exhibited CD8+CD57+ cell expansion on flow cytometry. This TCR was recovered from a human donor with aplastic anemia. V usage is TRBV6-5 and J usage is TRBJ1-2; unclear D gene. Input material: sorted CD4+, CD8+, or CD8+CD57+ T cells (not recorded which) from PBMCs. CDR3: CASISQTSYGYTF. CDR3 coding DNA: TGTGCCAGCATCTCCCAGACATCGTATGGCTACACCTTC.